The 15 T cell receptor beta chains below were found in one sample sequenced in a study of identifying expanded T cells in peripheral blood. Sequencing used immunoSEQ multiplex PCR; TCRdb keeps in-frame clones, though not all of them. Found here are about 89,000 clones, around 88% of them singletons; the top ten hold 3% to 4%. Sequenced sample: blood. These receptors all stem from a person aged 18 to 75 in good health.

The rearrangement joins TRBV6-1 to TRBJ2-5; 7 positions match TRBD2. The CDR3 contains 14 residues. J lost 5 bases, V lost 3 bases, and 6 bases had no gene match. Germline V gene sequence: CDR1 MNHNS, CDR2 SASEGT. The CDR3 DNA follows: TGTGCCAGCAGTGAGGGGAGGGCGAGGGAGACCCAGTACTTC. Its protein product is CASSEGRARETQYF.

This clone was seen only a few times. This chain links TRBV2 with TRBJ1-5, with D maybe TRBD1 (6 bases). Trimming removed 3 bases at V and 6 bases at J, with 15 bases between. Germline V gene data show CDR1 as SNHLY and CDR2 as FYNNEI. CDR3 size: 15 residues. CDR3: CASSETDRSGQPQHF. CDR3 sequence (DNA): TGTGCCAGCAGTGAGACCGACAGGTCGGGTCAGCCCCAGCATTTT.

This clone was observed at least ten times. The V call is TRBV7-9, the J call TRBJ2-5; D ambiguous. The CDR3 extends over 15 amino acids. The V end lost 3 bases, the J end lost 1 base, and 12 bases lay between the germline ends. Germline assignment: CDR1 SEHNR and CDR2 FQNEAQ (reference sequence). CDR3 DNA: TGTGCCAGCAGCTTCATGTCGGCCCCCCAAGAGACCCAGTACTTC. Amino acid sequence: CASSFMSAPQETQYF.

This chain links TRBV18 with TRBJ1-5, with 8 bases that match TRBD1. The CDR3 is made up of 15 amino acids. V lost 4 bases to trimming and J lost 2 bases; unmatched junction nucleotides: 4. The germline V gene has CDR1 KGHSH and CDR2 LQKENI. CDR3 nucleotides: TGTGCCAGCTCACGTGAGACAGGGGGCAATCAGCCCCAGCATTTT. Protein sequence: CASSRETGGNQPQHF.

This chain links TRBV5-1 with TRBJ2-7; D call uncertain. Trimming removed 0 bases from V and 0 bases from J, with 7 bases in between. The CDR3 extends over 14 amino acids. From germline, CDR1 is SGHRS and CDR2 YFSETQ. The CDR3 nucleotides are TGCGCCAGCAGCTTGGACGCGACCTCCTACGAGCAGTACTTC. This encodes CASSLDATSYEQYF. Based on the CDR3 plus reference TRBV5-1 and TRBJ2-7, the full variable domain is KAGVTQTPRYLIKTRGQQVTLSCSPISGHRSVSWYQQTPGQGLQFLFEYFSETQRNKGNFPGRFSGRQFSNSRSEMNVSTLELGDSALYLCASSLDATSYEQYFGPGTRLTVT.

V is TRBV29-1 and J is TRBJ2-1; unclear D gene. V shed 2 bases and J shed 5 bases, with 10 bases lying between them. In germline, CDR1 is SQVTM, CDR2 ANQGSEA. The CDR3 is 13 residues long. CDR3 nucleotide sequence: TGCAGCGTTGAACTCCTTGCAAACAATGAGCAGTTCTTC. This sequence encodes CSVELLANNEQFF.

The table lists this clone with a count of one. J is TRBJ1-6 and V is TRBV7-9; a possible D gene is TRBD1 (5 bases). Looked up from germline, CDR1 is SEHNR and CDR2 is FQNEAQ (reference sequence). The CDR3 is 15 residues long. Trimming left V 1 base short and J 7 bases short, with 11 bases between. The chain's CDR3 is CASSLGRTRNSPLHF. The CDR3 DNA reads TGTGCCAGCAGCTTAGGGAGGACACGGAATTCACCCCTCCACTTT.

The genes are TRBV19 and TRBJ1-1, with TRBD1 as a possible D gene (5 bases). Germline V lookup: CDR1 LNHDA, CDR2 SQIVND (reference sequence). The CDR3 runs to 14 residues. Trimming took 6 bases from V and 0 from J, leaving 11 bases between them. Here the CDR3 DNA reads TGTGCCAGTAGCAGAGGGACGATGAACACTGAAGCTTTCTTT. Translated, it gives CASSRGTMNTEAFF.

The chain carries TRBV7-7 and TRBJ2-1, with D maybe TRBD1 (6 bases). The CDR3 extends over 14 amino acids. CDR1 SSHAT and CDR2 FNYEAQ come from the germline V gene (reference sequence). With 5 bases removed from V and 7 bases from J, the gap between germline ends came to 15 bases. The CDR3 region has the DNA TGTGCCAGCAGCCAAATGGGGGCCGCAAATGAGCAGTTCTTC. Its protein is CASSQMGAANEQFF.

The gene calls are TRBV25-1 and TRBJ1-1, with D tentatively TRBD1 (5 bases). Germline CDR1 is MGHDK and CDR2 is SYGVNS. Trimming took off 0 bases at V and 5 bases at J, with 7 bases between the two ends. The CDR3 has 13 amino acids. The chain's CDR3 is CASSEYHRTEAFF. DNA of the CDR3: TGTGCCAGCAGTGAATATCACAGGACTGAAGCTTTCTTT.

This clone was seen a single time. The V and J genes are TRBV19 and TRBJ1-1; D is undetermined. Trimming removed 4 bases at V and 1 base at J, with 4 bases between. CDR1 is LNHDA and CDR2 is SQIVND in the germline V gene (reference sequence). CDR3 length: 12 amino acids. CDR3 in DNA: TGTGCCAGTAGTAGTACGAACACTGAAGCTTTCTTT. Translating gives CASSSTNTEAFF.

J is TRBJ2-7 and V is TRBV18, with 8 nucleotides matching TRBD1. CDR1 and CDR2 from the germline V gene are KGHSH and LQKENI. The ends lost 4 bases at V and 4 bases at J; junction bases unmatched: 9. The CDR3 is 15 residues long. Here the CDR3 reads CASSRDRRKSYEQYF. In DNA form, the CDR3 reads TGTGCCAGCTCACGGGACAGGAGAAAATCTTACGAGCAGTACTTC.

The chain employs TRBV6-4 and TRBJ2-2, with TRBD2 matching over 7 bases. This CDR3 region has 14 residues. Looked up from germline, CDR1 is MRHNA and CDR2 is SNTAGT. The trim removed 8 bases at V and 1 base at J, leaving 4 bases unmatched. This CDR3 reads CASGRGENTGELFF. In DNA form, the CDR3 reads TGTGCCAGCGGACGGGGGGAGAACACCGGGGAGCTGTTTTTT.

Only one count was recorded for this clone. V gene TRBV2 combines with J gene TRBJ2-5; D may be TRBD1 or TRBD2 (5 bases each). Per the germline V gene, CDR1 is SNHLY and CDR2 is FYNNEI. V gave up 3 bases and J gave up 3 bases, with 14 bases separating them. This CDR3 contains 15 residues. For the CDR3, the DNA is TGTGCCAGCAGTGAGTTGTGGGGGTCAAAAGAGACCCAGTACTTC. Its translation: CASSELWGSKETQYF.

CDR3 DNA sequence: TGTGCCAGCAGCCCCCGCAGGACGCGGGAGGTCCAAGAGACCCAGTACTTC. Its protein product is CASSPRRTREVQETQYF. The rearrangement joins TRBV7-9 to TRBJ2-5, with 8 bases lining up with TRBD2. After removal of 5 bases from V and 1 base from J, the junction contained 12 bases not matched to a gene. Germline V lookup: CDR1 SEHNR, CDR2 FQNEAQ (reference sequence). There are 17 residues in the CDR3.